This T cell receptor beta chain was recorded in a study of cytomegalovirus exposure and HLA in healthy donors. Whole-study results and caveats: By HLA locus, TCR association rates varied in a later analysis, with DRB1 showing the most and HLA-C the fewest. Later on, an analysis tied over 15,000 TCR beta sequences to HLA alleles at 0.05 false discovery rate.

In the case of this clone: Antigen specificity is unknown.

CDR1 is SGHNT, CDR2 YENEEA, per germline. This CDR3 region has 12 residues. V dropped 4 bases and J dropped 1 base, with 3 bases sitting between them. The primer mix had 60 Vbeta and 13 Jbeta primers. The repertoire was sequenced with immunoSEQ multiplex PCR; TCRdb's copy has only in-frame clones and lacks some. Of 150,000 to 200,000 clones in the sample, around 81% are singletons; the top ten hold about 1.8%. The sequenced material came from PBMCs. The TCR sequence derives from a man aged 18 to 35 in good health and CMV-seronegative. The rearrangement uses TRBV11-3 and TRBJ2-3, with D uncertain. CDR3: CASSSGTDTQYF. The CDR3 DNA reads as TGTGCCAGCAGCTCAGGCACAGATACGCAGTATTTT.